The T cell receptor beta chain under discussion was sequenced for a study of cytomegalovirus exposure and HLA in healthy donors. Germline V gene sequence: CDR1 SGHRS, CDR2 YFSETQ. Trimming took off 3 bases at V and 4 bases at J, with 13 bases between the two ends. The CDR3 covers 14 residues. Only in-frame clones appear in the TCRdb table, and some are missing; sequencing was by immunoSEQ multiplex PCR. The sample holds about 250,000 clones, more than 85% seen once. Sequences were obtained from PBMCs. This sequence joins TRBV5-1 and TRBJ1-1, with D unresolved. The TCR was taken from a man younger than 30 in good health and CMV-seropositive. CDR3 region: CASSYVEGITEAFF. The CDR3 nucleotides are TGCGCCAGCAGCTATGTAGAGGGTATCACTGAAGCTTTCTTT.